The 21 T cell receptor beta chains below come from one sample, sequenced in a study of identical twins. TCRdb analysed the 5' RACE reads with MiXCR anew, one entry per CDR3 protein. The table shows about 340,000 distinct CDR3 sequences, with more than 9% occurring only once. This sample also belongs to another study, concerning yellow fever vaccine responses in identical twins.

The specimen was CD8+ T cells sorted from blood. The source of these receptors is a woman aged 18-30 years in good health.

This clonotype was observed a few times. The chain links TRBV7-9 to TRBJ2-4; 13 bases agree with TRBD2. Trimming removed 5 bases from V and 2 bases from J; junction bases left unmatched: 3. CDR1 is SEHNR, CDR2 FQNEAQ, per germline (reference sequence). This CDR3 is built from 16 residues. The DNA for the CDR3 is TGTGCCAGCAGCGGGACTAGCGGGGAGACCAAAAACATTCAGTACTTC. Translating it yields CASSGTSGETKNIQYF.

The chain is built from TRBV27 and TRBJ2-7, with TRBD1 as a possible D gene (6 bases). V was clipped by 6 bases and J by 3 bases, with 15 bases between them. This CDR3 region has 14 residues. Germline V gene lookup returns CDR1 MNHEY and CDR2 SMNVEV (reference sequence). The CDR3 region is CASSIQGGIYEQYF. Here the CDR3 DNA reads TGTGCCAGCAGCATACAGGGCGGAATCTACGAGCAGTACTTC.

This clonotype was seen repeatedly, ten times or more. The gene calls are TRBV2 and TRBJ2-1; no firm D call. V lost 4 bases and J lost 2, with 3 bases in between. Germline V gene lookup returns CDR1 SNHLY and CDR2 FYNNEI. The CDR3 totals 12 residues. CDR3 bases: TGTGCCAGCAGTGCGACCTACAATGAGCAGTTCTTC. Protein sequence: CASSATYNEQFF.

The V and J genes are TRBV28 and TRBJ2-7; no clear D gene. This CDR3 has 12 amino acids. With 7 bases removed from V and 7 bases from J, the gap between germline ends came to 14 bases. Germline V gene lookup returns CDR1 MDHEN and CDR2 SYDVKM. The CDR3 loop reads CASTIPPFEQYF. The CDR3 DNA sequence: TGTGCCAGCACCATCCCCCCCTTTGAGCAGTACTTC.

CDR3 in DNA: TGTGCCAGCAGTCGCAATAACCCGATGGCGGGGGGGGAAGAGACCCAGTACTTC. Its protein is CASSRNNPMAGGEETQYF. J is TRBJ2-5 and V is TRBV6-1, with 9 bases aligning to TRBD2. V was pared by 5 bases and J by 3 bases, with 16 bases of the junction left unmatched. Germline V gene lookup returns CDR1 MNHNS and CDR2 SASEGT. This CDR3 comprises 18 residues.

The chain joins TRBV9 to TRBJ2-7, with a possible D match to TRBD2 (6 bases). Germline V gives CDR1 SGDLS, CDR2 YYNGEE. The CDR3 loop spans 14 amino acids. Trimming left V 4 bases short and J 6 bases short, with 17 bases between. The CDR3 reads CASSPGVGLGEQYV. CDR3 nucleotides: TGTGCCAGCAGCCCGGGGGTGGGGCTGGGCGAGCAGTACGTC.

This clonotype appeared a few times. The V call is TRBV20-1, the J call TRBJ2-2, with 12 bases fitting TRBD1. Looked up from germline, CDR1 is DFQATT and CDR2 is SNEGSKA (reference sequence). CDR3 length equals 14 residues. Trimming removed 5 bases from V and 5 bases from J; junction bases left unmatched: 3. Here the CDR3 reads CSAAGQGATGELFF. The CDR3 DNA reads as TGCAGTGCTGCGGGACAGGGGGCGACCGGGGAGCTGTTTTTT.

The chain has TRBV28 and TRBJ2-2; 7 bases are a match to TRBD1. CDR3 size: 15 residues. The germline CDR1 and CDR2 sequences are MDHEN and SYDVKM. The junction had 11 bases not matched to a gene; V was cut back by 4 bases and J by 9 bases. The CDR3 region has the DNA TGTGCCAGCAGTTATGGACAGGTGGTGGTCCGGGAGCTGTTTTTT. This codes for CASSYGQVVVRELFF.

This clonotype was observed at least ten times. The CDR3 reads CSAPASGRGTGELFF. The CDR3, as DNA: TGCAGCGCCCCAGCCAGCGGGAGAGGTACCGGGGAGCTGTTTTTT. V is TRBV29-1 and J is TRBJ2-2, with 8 bases aligning to TRBD2. V shed 7 bases, J shed 5 bases, and the junction held 12 bases outside the gene matches. CDR1 is SQVTM, CDR2 ANQGSEA, per germline. The CDR3 runs 15 residues.

This clonotype showed up just a few times. The chain carries TRBV24-1 and TRBJ2-2; the D gene is possibly TRBD1 (5 bases). The V gene lost 8 bases and the J gene lost 7 bases, with 13 bases spanning the gap. Germline V CDR1 and CDR2: KGHDR, SFDVKD. This CDR3 contains 13 residues. As DNA, the CDR3 is TGTGCCACCACCAGCAGGGTTAGCGGGGAGCTGTTTTTT. This gives the protein CATTSRVSGELFF.

To note about this clonotype: Since a much larger clone is just one base distant, this may be a read error. The chain combines TRBV13 with TRBJ2-1; 9 bases line up with TRBD2. V was pared by 6 bases and J by 9 bases, with 6 bases of the junction left unmatched. Germline values: CDR1 PRHDT, CDR2 FYEKMQ (reference sequence). The length of the CDR3 is 13 residues. The CDR3 here is CASSVAGGSEQFF. CDR3 sequence (DNA): TGTGCCAGCAGTGTGGCGGGAGGGAGTGAGCAGTTCTTC.

The genes are TRBV7-9 and TRBJ2-1; 11 bases are shared with TRBD1. This CDR3 contains 15 residues. CDR1 is SEHNR, CDR2 FQNEAQ, per germline (reference sequence). V was clipped by 4 bases and J by 6 bases; unmatched bases: 5. The CDR3 is CASSWTGGVGNEQFF. In nucleotides, the CDR3 is TGTGCCAGCAGCTGGACAGGGGGCGTTGGCAATGAGCAGTTCTTC. The whole variable domain, filled in from reference TRBV7-9 and TRBJ2-1, reads DTGVSQNPRHKITKRGQNVTFRCDPISEHNRLYWYRQTLGQGPEFLTYFQNEAQLEKSRLLSDRFSAERPKGSFSTLEIQRTEQGDSAMYLCASSWTGGVGNEQFFGPGTRLTVL.

Only a few counts were recorded for this clonotype. The rearrangement uses TRBV12-3 or TRBV12-4 and TRBJ2-7; tentative D call: TRBD2 (6 bases). V lost 1 base and J lost 1, with 17 bases in between. This CDR3 is 17 amino acids long. The CDR3 DNA reads TGTGCCAGCAGTTTAGATCAGAGGCTAGCGTATTCCTACGAGCAGTACTTC. This translates into CASSLDQRLAYSYEQYF.

J is TRBJ1-2 and V is TRBV3-1; D not certain. CDR1 and CDR2 (germline): LGHDT, YNNKEL (reference sequence). Between the trimmed V and J ends, which lost 0 bases and 4 bases, there was a span of 15 bases. The CDR3 contains 16 residues. The CDR3 loop is CASSQDRGTATYGYTF. The CDR3 DNA sequence: TGTGCCAGCAGCCAAGATAGAGGAACAGCGACCTATGGCTACACCTTC. Full variable domain (rest looked up from reference TRBV3-1 and TRBJ1-2): DTAVSQTPKYLVTQMGNDKSIKCEQNLGHDTMYWYKQDSKKFLKIMFSYNNKELIINETVPNRFSPKSPDKAHLNLHINSLELGDSAVYFCASSQDRGTATYGYTFGSGTRLTVV.

In this sample, this clonotype turned up a few times. The gene calls are TRBV7-9 and TRBJ2-7, with 9 bases lining up with TRBD1. The CDR3 has 15 residues. Germline V lookup: CDR1 SEHNR, CDR2 FQNEAQ (reference sequence). Trimming removed 2 bases from V and 4 bases from J; junction bases left unmatched: 6. CDR3 protein: CASSLPGQGGYEQYF. The CDR3 DNA is TGTGCCAGCAGCTTACCGGGACAGGGTGGATACGAGCAGTACTTC.

This chain uses TRBV5-6 with TRBJ2-2; no definite D call. CDR1 and CDR2 from the germline V gene are SGHDT and YYEEEE. Trimming stripped 4 bases from V and 6 bases from J, with 10 bases between. The CDR3 contains 13 residues. The CDR3 loop is CASSPRVAGELFF. CDR3 bases: TGTGCCAGCAGCCCGCGAGTCGCCGGGGAGCTGTTTTTT.

This chain uses TRBV5-1 with TRBJ2-5; TRBD1 aligns across 8 bases. This CDR3 is built from 16 residues. V shed 2 bases and J 2 bases; nucleotides not matched to a gene: 8. Germline-derived CDR1 and CDR2 are SGHRS and YFSETQ. The CDR3 here is CASSFPVTGVQETQYF. As DNA, the CDR3 is TGCGCCAGCAGCTTCCCCGTGACAGGGGTTCAAGAGACCCAGTACTTC.

This clonotype appeared many times. This chain connects TRBV6-5 to TRBJ2-3; TRBD2 matches 10 bases. CDR1 is MNHEY, CDR2 SVGAGI, per germline. This CDR3 is 17 amino acids long. V dropped 3 bases and J dropped 1; count of bases not matched to a gene: 7. This CDR3 reads CASSYTLAGVGTDTQYF. The CDR3 DNA reads TGTGCCAGCAGTTATACCCTAGCGGGAGTTGGCACAGATACGCAGTATTTT.

This clonotype was recorded many times. The chain has TRBV5-1 and TRBJ2-5, with D unclear. Germline V lookup: CDR1 SGHRS, CDR2 YFSETQ. Trimming took off 0 bases at V and 4 bases at J, with 10 bases between the two ends. This CDR3 spans 14 amino acids. The CDR3 spells CASSLGFGVETQYF. In DNA, the CDR3 is TGCGCCAGCAGCTTGGGGTTTGGGGTAGAGACCCAGTACTTC.

There are a few counts of this clonotype. V is TRBV4-1 and J is TRBJ2-1, with a tentative D call TRBD2 (5 bases). Germline V CDR1 and CDR2: MGHRA, YSYEKL. V lost 4 bases and J lost 2, with 12 bases in between. The CDR3 sequence is 15 residues long. As DNA, the CDR3 is TGCGCCAGCAGCCTAACTGGGAGCGCCTACAATGAGCAGTTCTTC. It is translated as CASSLTGSAYNEQFF.

The chain recombines TRBV11-2 with TRBJ1-4; D not certain. Germline V lookup: CDR1 SGHAT, CDR2 FQNNGV. The V and J ends lost 5 bases and 8 bases respectively, with 18 bases between them. The length of the CDR3 is 15 residues. The CDR3 here is CASSPSFRPEEKLFF. CDR3 nucleotide sequence: TGTGCCAGCAGCCCAAGCTTTCGCCCGGAGGAAAAACTGTTTTTT.